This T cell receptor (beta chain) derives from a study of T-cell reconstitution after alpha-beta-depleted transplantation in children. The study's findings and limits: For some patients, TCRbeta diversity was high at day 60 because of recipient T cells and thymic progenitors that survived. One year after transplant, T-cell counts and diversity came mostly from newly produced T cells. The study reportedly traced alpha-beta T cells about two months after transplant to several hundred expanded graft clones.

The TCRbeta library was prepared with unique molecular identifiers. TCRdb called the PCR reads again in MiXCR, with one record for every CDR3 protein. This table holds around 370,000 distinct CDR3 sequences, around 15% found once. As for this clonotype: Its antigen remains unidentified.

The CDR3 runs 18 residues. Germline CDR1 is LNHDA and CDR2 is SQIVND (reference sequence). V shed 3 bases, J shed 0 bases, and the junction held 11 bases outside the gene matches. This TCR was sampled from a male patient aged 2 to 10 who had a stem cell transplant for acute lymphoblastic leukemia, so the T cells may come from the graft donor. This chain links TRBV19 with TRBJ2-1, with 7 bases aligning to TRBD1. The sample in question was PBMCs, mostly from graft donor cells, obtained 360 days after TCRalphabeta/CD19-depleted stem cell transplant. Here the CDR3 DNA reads TGTGCCAGTAGTATGGGACAGATAATAGCCCTCTCCTACAATGAGCAGTTCTTC. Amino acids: CASSMGQIIALSYNEQFF.